The clone carrying this T cell receptor (beta chain) was recorded at least ten times. Trimming at V came to 5 bases and at J to 8 bases, leaving 19 bases not matched to a gene. The CDR3 is 19 residues long. CDR1 and CDR2 from the germline V gene are MNHEY and SMNVEV (reference sequence). The record originates from a study of T cells in Graves' hyperthyroidism and ophthalmopathy. Not enrolled were patients with uncontrolled infection, other autoimmune disease, pregnancy or lactation. It was RNA transcripts that yielded the amplified TCR beta CDR3 regions. During a first-round RT-PCR of the TCR CDR3, the HTBI primer set was used. From the multiplex PCR reads, TCRdb called clonotypes with MiXCR, one entry per CDR3 protein. The sample lists about 380,000 distinct CDR3 sequences; 11% to 15% were seen once.

This TCR was recovered from a woman in her fifties or sixties with Graves' hyperthyroidism. The sequenced sample was blood. J is TRBJ2-1 and V is TRBV27; 12 nucleotides align to TRBD2. The CDR3: CASSRQRPSGRALRDEQFF. The CDR3 DNA reads TGTGCCAGCAGTCGACAGAGACCTAGCGGGAGGGCCCTGAGGGATGAGCAGTTCTTC.